Sequencing of this T cell receptor beta chain was carried out in a study of beta chain features in type 1 diabetes. Study-level results: Type 1 diabetes patients had fewer VDJ junction insertions and more deletions.

cDNA synthesis used the whole RNA isolate, giving expressed TCRB sequences. Generated by immunoSEQ multiplex PCR, the TCRdb table keeps only in-frame clones and is missing some. The profile shows approximately 150,000 clones, roughly 9% of them singletons. This clone was detected only a few times. Its antigen is currently unknown. The source material was central memory CD4+ T cells from blood. This receptor was taken from a woman aged 18-35 years in good health.

CDR3 residues: CASSPPPSGSGADTQYF. DNA of the CDR3: TGCGCCAGCAGCCCACCCCCCAGCGGGAGTGGGGCAGATACGCAGTATTTT. This chain joins TRBV5-1 and TRBJ2-3, with 8 bases matching TRBD2. Germline CDR1 and CDR2: SGHRS and YFSETQ. The CDR3 is 17 amino acids. Trimming removed 4 bases from V and 4 bases from J; junction bases left unmatched: 14.